Below, one T cell receptor (beta chain) is given with its context. This entry comes from a study of cytomegalovirus exposure and HLA in healthy donors. Primers for the PCR totalled 60 Vbeta and 13 Jbeta. TCRdb keeps only in-frame clones here, not all; method: immunoSEQ multiplex PCR. The sample lists about 130,000 clones, less than 80% occurring once. V lost 0 bases, J lost 3 bases, and 4 bases stayed unmatched. CDR1 and CDR2 (germline): KGHSH, LQKENI. The CDR3 consists of 16 residues. The clonotype comes from a woman between 50 and 59 years old in good health and CMV-seronegative. The sequencing sample was made of PBMCs. The chain joins TRBV18 to TRBJ1-5; 8 bases align to TRBD1. The DNA for the CDR3 is TGTGCCAGCTCACCACCGGGACAGGCAAACAATCAGCCCCAGCATTTT. It encodes CASSPPGQANNQPQHF.